The text below deals with one T cell receptor (beta chain). Produced via immunoSEQ multiplex PCR; TCRdb's table is partial and in-frame only. The repertoire holds about 560,000 clones, roughly four fifths seen once, with approximately 12% in the top ten. The data are from a study of shared clonotypes between healthy human individuals. The V segment lost 5 bases and the J segment 3 bases; nucleotides outside the gene matches: 7. The CDR3 length is 15 residues. In germline, CDR1 is SGHRS, CDR2 YFSETQ. The clonotype comes from a woman aged 40 to 50 in good health. Some clones in this sample may be carry-over from other donors' samples. Source material: PBMCs. The rearrangement uses TRBV5-1 and TRBJ2-1; the match to TRBD1 covers 8 bases. The CDR3 sequence: CASRPGQVYYNEQFF. The CDR3 region has the DNA TGCGCCAGCAGACCGGGACAGGTCTACTACAATGAGCAGTTCTTC.